This T cell receptor (beta chain) originates from a study of PD-1 blockade in classical Hodgkin lymphoma. As concerns this clone: Its target is unknown.

Findings of the study overall: Complete responders showed a baseline diversity that resembled the diversity of newly diagnosed patients. Only CD4+ TCR diversity, not CD8+, had risen significantly by C4D1. Reported findings placed baseline TCR diversity lower in newly diagnosed patients (compared with healthy donors).

All the patients suffered relapse after autologous stem cell transplantation, and brentuximab vedotin exposure differed. The patients, who had relapsed/refractory classical Hodgkin lymphoma, achieved best responses of complete response, partial response or progressive disease. CDR3 length equals 14 residues. Germline V gives CDR1 GTSNPN, CDR2 SVGIG (reference sequence). V lost 0 bases and J 4 bases, leaving 12 bases between the germline ends. Measured with immunoSEQ multiplex PCR; TCRdb has only the in-frame clones, and not every one. The table has 50,000 or so clones, around two thirds seen once. This TCR was recovered from a human donor with classical Hodgkin lymphoma. The sample consisted of peripheral blood mononuclear cells (PBMCs), taken before the second cycle of nivolumab. The V and J genes are TRBV30 and TRBJ1-1; D ambiguous. CDR3 sequence: CAWSVRPLGTEAFF. CDR3 coding DNA: TGTGCCTGGAGTGTACGTCCCTTGGGCACTGAAGCTTTCTTT.